These 24 T cell receptor beta chains were sequenced from one sample in a study of PD-1 blockade in classical Hodgkin lymphoma. Specified time point: cycle 4 day 1 (C4D1), after around six weeks of nivolumab. Every patient experienced relapse after autologous stem cell transplantation, and brentuximab vedotin exposure varied. The repertoire was sequenced with immunoSEQ multiplex PCR; TCRdb's copy has only in-frame clones and lacks some. The sample lists over 20,000 clones; approximately 80% were seen once. The sample in question was peripheral blood mononuclear cells (PBMCs), obtained before the fourth cycle of nivolumab. The receptors were gathered from a human donor with classical Hodgkin lymphoma.

The chain has TRBV5-1 and TRBJ2-5, with 7 nucleotides matching TRBD1. Germline CDR1 SGHRS, CDR2 YFSETQ. Trimming removed 3 bases from V and 5 bases from J; junction bases left unmatched: 7. CDR3 length equals 14 residues. CDR3 loop: CASSSGPQGETQYF. For the CDR3, the DNA is TGCGCCAGCAGCTCGGGACCACAGGGGGAGACCCAGTACTTC. The full variable domain, in which reference TRBV5-1 and TRBJ2-5 provide the parts outside the CDR3, is KAGVTQTPRYLIKTRGQQVTLSCSPISGHRSVSWYQQTPGQGLQFLFEYFSETQRNKGNFPGRFSGRQFSNSRSEMNVSTLELGDSALYLCASSSGPQGETQYFGPGTRLLVL.

CDR3 loop: CAWRLGGASSSGANVLTF. The CDR3 region has the DNA TGTGCCTGGAGGCTCGGAGGGGCTAGCAGTTCTGGGGCCAACGTCCTGACTTTC. J is TRBJ2-6 and V is TRBV30; weak D call: TRBD2 (6 bases). The CDR3 consists of 18 residues. Between the trimmed V and J ends, which lost 3 bases and 1 base, there was a span of 19 bases. Germline V gene sequence: CDR1 GTSNPN, CDR2 SVGIG (reference sequence).

The table lists this clone with a few counts. CDR3 coding DNA: TGTGCCAGCTCACCCGACCTCATGAATTCACCCCTCCACTTT. This translates into CASSPDLMNSPLHF. J is TRBJ1-6 and V is TRBV18; D is ambiguous. The V gene's germline CDR1 is KGHSH and CDR2 LQKENI. The CDR3 is 14 amino acids. V lost 3 bases to trimming and J lost 7 bases, with 10 bases between them.

The chain employs TRBV7-6 and TRBJ1-2; D is unresolved. This CDR3 comprises 13 residues. Trimming cost V 1 base and J 2 bases, with 5 bases left between them. CDR1 and CDR2 (germline): SGHVS, FNYEAQ. The CDR3 coding sequence is TGTGCCAGCAGCTTAGGCGGAAACTATGGCTACACCTTC. This translates into CASSLGGNYGYTF.

The V and J genes are TRBV6-4 and TRBJ2-1; 8 bases match TRBD2. After removal of 6 bases from V and 3 bases from J, the junction contained 7 bases not matched to a gene. The CDR3 is made up of 15 amino acids. CDR1 is MRHNA, CDR2 SNTAGT, per germline. In DNA, the CDR3 is TGTGCCAGCAGCCCAGGGCGGGGGGACTACAATGAGCAGTTCTTC. Its protein is CASSPGRGDYNEQFF.

The chain couples TRBV11-2 to TRBJ2-1, with 10 bases fitting TRBD2. The CDR3 loop spans 15 amino acids. J lost 9 bases, V lost 5 bases, and 10 bases had no gene match. Germline loops: CDR1 SGHAT, CDR2 FQNNGV. The DNA for the CDR3 is TGTGCCAGCAGCAAGAGGCTAGCGGGAGAAGGTGAGCAGTTCTTC. This translates into CASSKRLAGEGEQFF.

This chain connects TRBV28 to TRBJ2-7, with 7 nucleotides matching TRBD1. J was trimmed by 4 bases and V by 10 bases; bases with no gene match: 7. CDR1 is MDHEN, CDR2 SYDVKM, per germline. This CDR3 comprises 12 residues. The CDR3: CATSGGAYEQYF. CDR3 bases: TGTGCCACCTCAGGGGGAGCGTACGAGCAGTACTTC.

This rearrangement joins TRBV7-4 to TRBJ2-7; no clear D gene. In germline, CDR1 is SGHVT, CDR2 SQSDAQ. Trimming took 11 bases from V and 4 from J, leaving 3 bases between them. The CDR3 is made up of 8 amino acids. The CDR3 nucleotides are TGTGCCGCGTACGAGCAGTACTTC. It is translated as CAAYEQYF. Supplemented by reference TRBV7-4 and TRBJ2-7, the full variable domain reads GAGVSQSPRYKVAKRGRDVALRCDSISGHVTLYWYRQTLGQGSEVLTYSQSDAQRDKSGRPSGRFSAERPERSVSTLKIQRTEQGDSAVYLCAAYEQYFGPGTRLTVT.

The chain uses TRBV9 and TRBJ2-1, with unresolved D. Per the germline V gene, CDR1 is SGDLS and CDR2 is YYNGEE. The V and J ends lost 7 bases and 4 bases respectively, with 12 bases between them. This CDR3 spans 13 amino acids. Written as DNA, the CDR3 is TGTGCCAGCTGTCAAGAAGGATACAATGAGCAGTTCTTC. Encoded protein: CASCQEGYNEQFF.

The chain has TRBV7-9 and TRBJ2-5; 7 bases are a match to TRBD1. Germline CDR1 SEHNR, CDR2 FQNEAQ (reference sequence). J gave up 1 base and V 2 bases, and 7 bases lay outside the gene matches. CDR3 length equals 16 residues. CDR3 protein: CASSLHYGDSQETQYF. The CDR3 DNA sequence: TGTGCCAGCAGCTTACATTATGGGGACAGCCAAGAGACCCAGTACTTC.

The V gene is TRBV5-6, the J gene TRBJ1-1; 7 nucleotides agree with TRBD1. Germline CDR1 SGHDT, CDR2 YYEEEE. J lost 0 bases, V lost 5 bases, and 10 bases had no gene match. This CDR3 has 16 residues. CDR3 bases: TGTGCCAGCAGTTCCAGGACAGGAGTTCTGAACACTGAAGCTTTCTTT. Translating gives CASSSRTGVLNTEAFF.

This clone was detected only once. The chain has TRBV19 and TRBJ2-3; 14 nucleotides agree with TRBD2. With V trimmed by 6 bases and J by 4 bases, 6 bases remained unmatched. The CDR3 covers 16 residues. Per germline, CDR1 LNHDA and CDR2 SQIVND (reference sequence). CDR3 loop: CASRPRLAGGADTQYF. Written as DNA, the CDR3 is TGTGCCAGTAGGCCCCGACTAGCGGGGGGGGCAGATACGCAGTATTTT.

This clone was detected a few times. This sequence joins TRBV7-2 and TRBJ1-1; D possibly corresponds to TRBD1 (6 bases). The germline V and J ends were trimmed by 0 bases and 1 base, with 15 bases remaining between them. Germline V gene data show CDR1 as SGHTA and CDR2 as FQGNSA. The CDR3 runs to 17 residues. CDR3 protein: CASSLAPGHLTNTEAFF. The CDR3 DNA reads TGTGCCAGCAGCTTAGCCCCGGGACACTTAACGAACACTGAAGCTTTCTTT.

The V and J genes are TRBV2 and TRBJ1-1; D not certain. CDR1 SNHLY and CDR2 FYNNEI come from the germline V gene. Deletions cut 6 bases from V and 7 bases from J, with 15 bases between. The CDR3 covers 13 residues. CDR3 protein: CASRAHPGGEAFF. Written as DNA, the CDR3 is TGTGCCAGCAGAGCCCATCCAGGTGGTGAAGCTTTCTTT.

The chain has TRBV9 and TRBJ1-4; D may be TRBD1 (6 bases). The germline V gene encodes CDR1 SGDLS and CDR2 YYNGEE. The V end was cut by 4 bases, the J end by 8 bases, with 21 bases between. The CDR3 is 16 amino acids. Here the CDR3 reads CASSTGRDTRREKLFF. CDR3 bases: TGTGCCAGCAGCACAGGTCGGGACACCAGACGGGAAAAACTGTTTTTT.

J is TRBJ1-6 and V is TRBV11-2; the D gene is possibly TRBD1 (5 bases). Trimming cost V 3 bases and J 5 bases, with 11 bases left between them. The germline gives CDR1 SGHAT, CDR2 FQNNGV. There are 15 residues in the CDR3. The CDR3 region has the DNA TGTGCCAGCAGCTTTCGGGACGGAGATAATTCACCCCTCCACTTT. It translates to CASSFRDGDNSPLHF.

The chain recombines TRBV19 with TRBJ1-5, with no clear D. Germline CDR1 LNHDA, CDR2 SQIVND (reference sequence). The CDR3 totals 14 residues. V was pared by 3 bases and J by 1 base, with 7 bases between. CDR3 sequence reads: CASSITGSNQPQHF. The CDR3 DNA is TGTGCCAGTAGTATCACGGGGAGCAATCAGCCCCAGCATTTT.

The V call is TRBV6-5, the J call TRBJ1-2; D is perhaps TRBD1 (5 bases). The CDR3 contains 15 residues. Deletions cut 0 bases from V and 4 bases from J, with 12 bases between. Germline CDR1 MNHEY, CDR2 SVGAGI. The CDR3 bases are TGTGCCAGCAGTTACTCGAATGGGGGGGGCTATGGCTACACCTTC. Protein sequence: CASSYSNGGGYGYTF.

The chain links TRBV5-4 to TRBJ2-7; no firm D call. V was pared by 2 bases and J by 3 bases, with 3 bases between. The CDR3 is made up of 11 amino acids. The germline gives CDR1 SGHNT, CDR2 YYREEE (reference sequence). DNA for the CDR3: TGTGCCAGCAGCTTAAACTACGAGCAGTACTTC. Its protein product is CASSLNYEQYF.

The chain carries TRBV7-8 and TRBJ1-1, with D uncertain. Germline V gives CDR1 SGHVS, CDR2 FQNEAQ. Between the trimmed V and J ends, which lost 3 bases and 5 bases, there was a span of 10 bases. There are 13 residues in the CDR3. The CDR3 DNA reads TGTGCCAGCAGCTTGATATTGGGGACTGAAGCTTTCTTT. This codes for CASSLILGTEAFF.

This clone has just one count. The V gene is TRBV7-2, the J gene TRBJ1-2; TRBD1 aligns across 7 bases. After removal of 7 bases from V and 4 bases from J, the junction contained 12 bases not matched to a gene. CDR1 SGHTA and CDR2 FQGNSA come from the germline V gene. The length of the CDR3 is 15 residues. CDR3: CASTIGEQGIYGYTF. In DNA form, the CDR3 reads TGTGCCAGCACCATCGGCGAACAGGGGATCTATGGCTACACCTTC.

The V and J genes are TRBV6-1 and TRBJ1-6, with D unclear. V lost 5 bases and J 8 bases, leaving 16 bases between the germline ends. CDR3 length: 15 residues. Germline V gene sequence: CDR1 MNHNS, CDR2 SASEGT. The CDR3 loop reads CASSRALSADSPLHF. For the CDR3, the DNA is TGTGCCAGCAGTCGGGCTCTCAGTGCTGATTCACCCCTCCACTTT.

This clone has just a few counts. CDR3 amino acids: CASSPNRARNTEAFF. The CDR3 DNA is TGTGCCAGCAGTCCAAACAGGGCGAGGAACACTGAAGCTTTCTTT. The chain recombines TRBV28 with TRBJ1-1, with D possibly matching TRBD1 (6 bases). The germline CDR1 and CDR2 sequences are MDHEN and SYDVKM. Trimming stripped 5 bases from V and 1 base from J, with 14 bases between. The CDR3 has 15 residues.

This chain uses TRBV2 with TRBJ2-2; either TRBD1 or TRBD2 may supply D (6 bases each). The CDR3 has 17 amino acids. The V gene lost 2 bases and the J gene lost 1 base, with 14 bases spanning the gap. Germline CDR1 is SNHLY and CDR2 is FYNNEI. As DNA, the CDR3 is TGTGCCAGCAGTGAATGGGGGGCGGATCGGAACACCGGGGAGCTGTTTTTT. Translation gives CASSEWGADRNTGELFF.